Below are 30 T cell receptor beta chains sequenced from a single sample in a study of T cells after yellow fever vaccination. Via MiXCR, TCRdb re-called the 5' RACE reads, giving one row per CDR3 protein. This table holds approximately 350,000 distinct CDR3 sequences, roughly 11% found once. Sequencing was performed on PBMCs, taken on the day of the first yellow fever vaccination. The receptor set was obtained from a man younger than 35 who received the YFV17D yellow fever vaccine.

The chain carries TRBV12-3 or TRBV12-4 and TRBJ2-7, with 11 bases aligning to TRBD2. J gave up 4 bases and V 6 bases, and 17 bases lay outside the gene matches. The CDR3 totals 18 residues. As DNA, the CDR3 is TGTGCCAGCAGCCCTGGGGGTAGCGGGGGGGCAGTAGGGTACGAGCAGTACTTC. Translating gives CASSPGGSGGAVGYEQYF.

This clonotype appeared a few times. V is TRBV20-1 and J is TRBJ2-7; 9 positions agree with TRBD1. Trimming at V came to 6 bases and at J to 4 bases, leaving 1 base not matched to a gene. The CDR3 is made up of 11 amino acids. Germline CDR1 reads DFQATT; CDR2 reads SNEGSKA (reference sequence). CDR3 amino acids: CSAGTGYEQYF. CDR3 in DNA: TGCAGTGCGGGGACAGGGTACGAGCAGTACTTC.

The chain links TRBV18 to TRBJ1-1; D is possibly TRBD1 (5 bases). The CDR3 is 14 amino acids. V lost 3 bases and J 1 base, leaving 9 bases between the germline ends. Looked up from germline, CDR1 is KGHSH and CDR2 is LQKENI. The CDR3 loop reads CASSPWGANTEAFF. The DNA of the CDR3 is TGTGCCAGCTCACCTTGGGGCGCGAACACTGAAGCTTTCTTT.

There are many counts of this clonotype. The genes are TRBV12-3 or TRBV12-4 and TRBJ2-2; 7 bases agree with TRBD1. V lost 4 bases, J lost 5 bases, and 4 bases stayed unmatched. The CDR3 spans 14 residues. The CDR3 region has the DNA TGTGCCAGCAGTTCTGACAGGGTGACCGGGGAGCTGTTTTTT. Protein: CASSSDRVTGELFF.

CDR3 amino acids: CASSTAGRTEAFF. CDR3 in DNA: TGTGCCAGTAGTACTGCAGGGCGGACTGAAGCTTTCTTT. This chain links TRBV19 with TRBJ1-1, with D perhaps matching TRBD1 (5 bases). V lost 4 bases and J 5 bases, leaving 11 bases between the germline ends. Germline assignment: CDR1 LNHDA and CDR2 SQIVND (reference sequence). This CDR3 is 13 amino acids long.

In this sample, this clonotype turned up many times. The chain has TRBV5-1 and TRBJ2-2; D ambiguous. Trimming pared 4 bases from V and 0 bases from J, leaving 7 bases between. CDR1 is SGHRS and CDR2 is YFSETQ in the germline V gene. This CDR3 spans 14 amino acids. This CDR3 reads CASSLSPNTGELFF. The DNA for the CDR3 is TGCGCCAGCAGCCTATCCCCGAACACCGGGGAGCTGTTTTTT.

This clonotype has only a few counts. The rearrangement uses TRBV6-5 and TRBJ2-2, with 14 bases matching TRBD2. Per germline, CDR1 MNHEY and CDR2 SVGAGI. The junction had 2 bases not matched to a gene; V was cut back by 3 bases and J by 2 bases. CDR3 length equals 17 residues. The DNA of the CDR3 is TGTGCCAGCAGTTATGGACTAGCGGGGGGAAACACCGGGGAGCTGTTTTTT. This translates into CASSYGLAGGNTGELFF.

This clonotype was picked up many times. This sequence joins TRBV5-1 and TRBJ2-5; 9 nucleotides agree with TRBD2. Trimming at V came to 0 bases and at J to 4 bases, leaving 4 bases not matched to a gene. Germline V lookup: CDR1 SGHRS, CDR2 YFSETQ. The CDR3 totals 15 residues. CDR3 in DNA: TGCGCCAGCAGCTTGGGGCCGGGACTAGCAGAGACCCAGTACTTC. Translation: CASSLGPGLAETQYF. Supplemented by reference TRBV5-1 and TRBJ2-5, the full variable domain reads KAGVTQTPRYLIKTRGQQVTLSCSPISGHRSVSWYQQTPGQGLQFLFEYFSETQRNKGNFPGRFSGRQFSNSRSEMNVSTLELGDSALYLCASSLGPGLAETQYFGPGTRLLVL.

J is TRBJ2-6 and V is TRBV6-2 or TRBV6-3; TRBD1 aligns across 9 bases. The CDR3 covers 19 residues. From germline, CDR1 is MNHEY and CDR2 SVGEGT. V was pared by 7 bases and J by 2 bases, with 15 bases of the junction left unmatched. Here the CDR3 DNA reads TGTGCCAGCACCGATTGGTTAACAGGGGGCTACCCTGGGGCCAACGTCCTGACTTTC. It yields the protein CASTDWLTGGYPGANVLTF.

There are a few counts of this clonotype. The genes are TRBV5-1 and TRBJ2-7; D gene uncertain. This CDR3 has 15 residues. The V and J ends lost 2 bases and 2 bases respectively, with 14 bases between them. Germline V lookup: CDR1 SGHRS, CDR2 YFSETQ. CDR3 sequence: CASSLRVGSTYEQYF. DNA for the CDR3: TGCGCCAGCAGCTTAAGGGTGGGTAGCACCTACGAGCAGTACTTC.

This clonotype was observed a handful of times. The CDR3 reads CASSRALDSYNEQFF. In nucleotides, the CDR3 is TGTGCCAGCAGCCGCGCACTAGACTCCTACAATGAGCAGTTCTTC. V and J are TRBV3-1 and TRBJ2-1, with a possible D match to TRBD2 (5 bases). V lost 4 bases and J lost 0, with 10 bases in between. The CDR3 has 15 residues. Germline values: CDR1 LGHDT, CDR2 YNNKEL (reference sequence).

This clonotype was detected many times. DNA of the CDR3: TGTGCCAGCAGTTTATCGGGGGGCAACACTGAAGCTTTCTTT. Translated, it gives CASSLSGGNTEAFF. This chain connects TRBV12-3 or TRBV12-4 to TRBJ1-1, with D maybe TRBD1 (6 bases). This CDR3 is built from 14 residues. Trimming shortened V by 2 bases and J by 2 bases, and 9 bases separated the two germline ends.

The CDR3 DNA is TGTGCCAGCAGCCTGCAGCGGCTCATAGGAGAGACCCAGTACTTC. Residues: CASSLQRLIGETQYF. V usage is TRBV11-2 and J usage is TRBJ2-5; a weak D match, TRBD2 (5 bases). The CDR3 loop spans 15 amino acids. Germline assignment: CDR1 SGHAT and CDR2 FQNNGV. V lost 5 bases to trimming and J lost 4 bases, with 17 bases between them.

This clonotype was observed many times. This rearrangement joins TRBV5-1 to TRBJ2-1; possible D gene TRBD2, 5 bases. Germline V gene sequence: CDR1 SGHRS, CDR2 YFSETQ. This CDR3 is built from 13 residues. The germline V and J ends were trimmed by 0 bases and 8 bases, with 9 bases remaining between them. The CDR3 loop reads CASSLEYGDEQFF. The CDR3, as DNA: TGCGCCAGCAGCTTGGAGTACGGGGATGAGCAGTTCTTC.

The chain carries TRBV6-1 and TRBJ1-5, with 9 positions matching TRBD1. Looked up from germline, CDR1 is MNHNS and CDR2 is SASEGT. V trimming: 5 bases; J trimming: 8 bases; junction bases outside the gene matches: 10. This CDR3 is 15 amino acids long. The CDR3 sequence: CASSRTGVDWEPQHF. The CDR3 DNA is TGTGCCAGCAGTCGGACAGGGGTAGATTGGGAGCCCCAGCATTTT.

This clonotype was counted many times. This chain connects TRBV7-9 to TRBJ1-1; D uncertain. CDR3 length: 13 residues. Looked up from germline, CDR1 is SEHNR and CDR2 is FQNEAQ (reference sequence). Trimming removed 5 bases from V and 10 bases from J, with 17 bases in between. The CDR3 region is CASSASEQAGAFF. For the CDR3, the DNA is TGTGCCAGCAGCGCAAGCGAGCAGGCGGGAGCTTTCTTT.

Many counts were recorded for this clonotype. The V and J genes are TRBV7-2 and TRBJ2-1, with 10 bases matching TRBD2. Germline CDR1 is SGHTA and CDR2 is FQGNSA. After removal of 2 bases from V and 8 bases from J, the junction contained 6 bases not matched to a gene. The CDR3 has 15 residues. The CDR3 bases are TGTGCCAGCAGCTTAAGTAGCGGGGGGCTGTATGAGCAGTTCTTC. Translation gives CASSLSSGGLYEQFF.

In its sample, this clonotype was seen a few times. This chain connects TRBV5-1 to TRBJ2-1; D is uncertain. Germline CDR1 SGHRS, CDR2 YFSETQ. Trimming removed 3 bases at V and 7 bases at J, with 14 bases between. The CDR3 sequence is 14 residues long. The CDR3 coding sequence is TGCGCCAGCAGCTCTGGGGAACCAGGAAATGAGCAGTTCTTC. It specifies CASSSGEPGNEQFF.

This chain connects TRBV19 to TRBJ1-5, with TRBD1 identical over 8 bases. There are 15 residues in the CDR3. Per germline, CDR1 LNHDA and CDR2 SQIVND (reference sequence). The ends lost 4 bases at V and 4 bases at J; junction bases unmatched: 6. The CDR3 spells CASSTPTGDNQPQHF. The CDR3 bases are TGTGCCAGTAGTACCCCGACAGGGGATAATCAGCCCCAGCATTTT.

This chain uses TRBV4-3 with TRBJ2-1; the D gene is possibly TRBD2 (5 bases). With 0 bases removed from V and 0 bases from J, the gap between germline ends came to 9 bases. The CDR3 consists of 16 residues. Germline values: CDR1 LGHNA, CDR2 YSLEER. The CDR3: CASSQDGVSSYNEQFF. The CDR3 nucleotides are TGCGCCAGCAGCCAAGACGGGGTGAGCTCCTACAATGAGCAGTTCTTC.

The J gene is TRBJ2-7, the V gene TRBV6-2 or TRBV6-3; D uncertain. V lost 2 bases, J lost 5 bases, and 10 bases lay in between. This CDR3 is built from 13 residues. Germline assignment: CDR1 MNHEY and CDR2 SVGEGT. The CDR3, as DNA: TGTGCCAGCAGTTACCTTTCGGTGGACGAGCAGTACGTC. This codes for CASSYLSVDEQYV.

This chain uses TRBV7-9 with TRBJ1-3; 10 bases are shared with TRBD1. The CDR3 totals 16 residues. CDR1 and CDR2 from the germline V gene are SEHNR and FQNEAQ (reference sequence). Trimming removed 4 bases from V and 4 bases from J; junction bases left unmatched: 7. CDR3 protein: CASSWPGQGIGNTIYF. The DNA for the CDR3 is TGTGCCAGCAGCTGGCCGGGACAGGGGATCGGAAACACCATATATTTT.

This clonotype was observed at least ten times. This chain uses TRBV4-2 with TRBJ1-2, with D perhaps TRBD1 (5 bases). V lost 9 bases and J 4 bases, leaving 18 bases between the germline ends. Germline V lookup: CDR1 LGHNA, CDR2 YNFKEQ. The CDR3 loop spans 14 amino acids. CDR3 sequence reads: CARFWGDPIYGYTF. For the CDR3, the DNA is TGTGCCAGATTTTGGGGGGATCCTATCTATGGCTACACCTTC.

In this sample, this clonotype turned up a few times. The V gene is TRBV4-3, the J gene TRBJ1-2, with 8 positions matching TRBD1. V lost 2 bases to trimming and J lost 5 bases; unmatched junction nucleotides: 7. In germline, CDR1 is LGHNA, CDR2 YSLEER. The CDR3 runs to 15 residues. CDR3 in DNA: TGCGCCAGCAGCCAAAGATCCGGGACAGGTTATGGCTACACCTTC. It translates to CASSQRSGTGYGYTF.

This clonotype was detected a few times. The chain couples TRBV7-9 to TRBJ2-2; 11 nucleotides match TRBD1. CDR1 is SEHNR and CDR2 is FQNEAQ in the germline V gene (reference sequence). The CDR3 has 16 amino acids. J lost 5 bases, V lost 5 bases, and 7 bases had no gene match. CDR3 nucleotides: TGTGCCAGCAGCCCTTCCGGGACAGGGGGAACCGGGGAGCTGTTTTTT. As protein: CASSPSGTGGTGELFF.

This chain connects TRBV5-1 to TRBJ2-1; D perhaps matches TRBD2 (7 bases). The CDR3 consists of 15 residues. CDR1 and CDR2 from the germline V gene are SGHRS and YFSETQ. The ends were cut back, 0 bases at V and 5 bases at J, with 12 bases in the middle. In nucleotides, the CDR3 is TGCGCCAGCAGCTTGGGGCGGGGGCTAAACAATGAGCAGTTCTTC. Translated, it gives CASSLGRGLNNEQFF. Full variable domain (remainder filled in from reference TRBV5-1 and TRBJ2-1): KAGVTQTPRYLIKTRGQQVTLSCSPISGHRSVSWYQQTPGQGLQFLFEYFSETQRNKGNFPGRFSGRQFSNSRSEMNVSTLELGDSALYLCASSLGRGLNNEQFFGPGTRLTVL.

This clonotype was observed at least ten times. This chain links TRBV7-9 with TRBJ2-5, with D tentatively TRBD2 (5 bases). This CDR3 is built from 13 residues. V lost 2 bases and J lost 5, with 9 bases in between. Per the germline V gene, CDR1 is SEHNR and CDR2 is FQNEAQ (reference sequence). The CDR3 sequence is CASSLTGMETQYF. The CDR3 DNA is TGTGCCAGCAGCTTAACGGGGATGGAGACCCAGTACTTC.

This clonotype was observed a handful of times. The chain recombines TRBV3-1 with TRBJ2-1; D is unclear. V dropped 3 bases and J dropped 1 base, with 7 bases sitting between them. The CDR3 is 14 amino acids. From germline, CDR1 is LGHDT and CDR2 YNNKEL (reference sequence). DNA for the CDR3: TGTGCCAGCAGCCAGTACTCATCCTACAATGAGCAGTTCTTC. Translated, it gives CASSQYSSYNEQFF.

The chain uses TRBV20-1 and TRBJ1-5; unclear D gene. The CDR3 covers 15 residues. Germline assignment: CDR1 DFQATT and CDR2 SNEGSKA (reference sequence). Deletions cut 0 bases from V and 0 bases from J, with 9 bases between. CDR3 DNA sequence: TGCAGTGCTAGAGACTATGGTAGTAGCAATCAGCCCCAGCATTTT. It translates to CSARDYGSSNQPQHF.

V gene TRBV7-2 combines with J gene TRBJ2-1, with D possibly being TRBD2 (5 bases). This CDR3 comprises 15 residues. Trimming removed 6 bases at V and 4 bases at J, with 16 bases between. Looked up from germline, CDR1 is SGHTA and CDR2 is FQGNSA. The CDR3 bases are TGTGCCAGCAGTCTGGACGGAGGATCATACAATGAGCAGTTCTTC. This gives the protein CASSLDGGSYNEQFF.